The 22 T cell receptor beta chains in this list originate from one sample, sequenced in a study of T cells in Graves' hyperthyroidism and ophthalmopathy. RNA transcripts served as the template for amplifying TCR beta CDR3 regions. TCR CDR3 regions were first amplified by RT-PCR with HTBI primers. A single record per CDR3 protein comes from TCRdb applying MiXCR to the multiplex PCR reads. The sample has some 800,000 distinct CDR3 sequences, 35% to 45% seen once. Material: blood. The origin of the receptors is a man younger than 30 with Graves' hyperthyroidism.

Ten or more counts support this clonotype. The chain combines TRBV7-9 with TRBJ1-5; D not resolved. The CDR3 has 12 amino acids. The V end lost 3 bases, the J end lost 6 bases, and 6 bases lay between the germline ends. Looked up from germline, CDR1 is SEHNR and CDR2 is FQNEAQ (reference sequence). CDR3 residues: CASSLGPQPQHF. Here the CDR3 DNA reads TGTGCCAGCAGCTTGGGCCCTCAGCCCCAGCATTTT.

The chain combines TRBV29-1 with TRBJ2-5; D gene ambiguous. The CDR3 consists of 11 residues. Trimming cost V 3 bases and J 6 bases, with 8 bases left between them. Germline V gene data show CDR1 as SQVTM and CDR2 as ANQGSEA. As DNA, the CDR3 is TGCAGCGTTGATCTCGGACAGACCCAGTACTTC. Protein product: CSVDLGQTQYF. Complete variable domain (other parts from reference TRBV29-1 and TRBJ2-5): SAVISQKPSRDICQRGTSLTIQCQVDSQVTMMFWYRQQPGQSLTLIATANQGSEATYESGFVIDKFPISRPNLTFSTLTVSNMSPEDSSIYLCSVDLGQTQYFGPGTRLLVL.

This clonotype was observed many times. The rearrangement joins TRBV11-2 to TRBJ1-1; no reliable D call. Germline CDR1 reads SGHAT; CDR2 reads FQNNGV. The CDR3 contains 12 residues. Trimming took 5 bases from V and 6 from J, leaving 10 bases between them. CDR3 sequence: CASSSIGSEAFF. CDR3 bases: TGTGCCAGCAGCAGTATTGGGTCTGAAGCTTTCTTT. The full variable domain, rest sourced from reference TRBV11-2 and TRBJ1-1, is EAGVAQSPRYKIIEKRQSVAFWCNPISGHATLYWYQQILGQGPKLLIQFQNNGVVDDSQLPKDRFSAERLKGVDSTLKIQPAKLEDSAVYLCASSSIGSEAFFGQGTRLTVV.

V usage is TRBV20-1 and J usage is TRBJ1-5; 8 nucleotides agree with TRBD1. Trimming at V came to 2 bases and at J to 2 bases, leaving 5 bases not matched to a gene. The CDR3 consists of 15 residues. Looked up from germline, CDR1 is DFQATT and CDR2 is SNEGSKA (reference sequence). The CDR3 loop reads CSARNRGGGNQPQHF. The CDR3 DNA sequence: TGCAGTGCTAGAAACAGGGGGGGCGGCAATCAGCCCCAGCATTTT.

The table lists this clonotype with many counts. The chain joins TRBV20-1 to TRBJ2-7; TRBD2 is a possible D gene (5 bases). The CDR3 extends over 11 amino acids. Per the germline V gene, CDR1 is DFQATT and CDR2 is SNEGSKA (reference sequence). Here the CDR3 DNA reads TGCAGCCTCGGGGACTCCTACGAGCAGTACTTC. It yields the protein CSLGDSYEQYF.

CDR3 bases: TGTGCCAGCAGCTTGGACACTACTCAGCCCCAGCATTTT. Its translation is CASSLDTTQPQHF. The rearrangement links TRBV5-4 to TRBJ1-5; no definite D call. Germline V gene data show CDR1 as SGHNT and CDR2 as YYREEE (reference sequence). The CDR3 extends over 13 amino acids. Trimming shortened V by 0 bases and J by 6 bases, and 7 bases separated the two germline ends.

The chain couples TRBV6-2 or TRBV6-3 to TRBJ2-7; the D is unclear. V lost 0 bases and J 0 bases, leaving 9 bases between the germline ends. This CDR3 is 15 amino acids long. Germline CDR1 MNHEY, CDR2 SVGEGT. This CDR3 is CASSYSQEISYEQYF. DNA of the CDR3: TGTGCCAGCAGTTACTCGCAGGAAATCTCCTACGAGCAGTACTTC.

The chain recombines TRBV6-5 with TRBJ2-5; possible D gene TRBD1, 5 bases. CDR3 length equals 15 residues. V dropped 5 bases and J dropped 4 bases, with 17 bases sitting between them. The germline V gene has CDR1 MNHEY and CDR2 SVGAGI. The CDR3 spells CASSAVDSAPETQYF. Here the CDR3 DNA reads TGTGCCAGCAGTGCCGTCGACAGTGCGCCAGAGACCCAGTACTTC.

Worth noting for this clonotype: A much larger clone lies a single base off, so this may be a read error. The chain couples TRBV15 to TRBJ2-2; D is unclear. The CDR3 consists of 12 residues. From germline, CDR1 is LNHNV and CDR2 YYDKDF (reference sequence). The V and J ends lost 8 bases and 4 bases respectively, with 8 bases between them. CDR3 DNA: TGTGCCACCGACTTGGGCACCGGGGAGCTGTTTTTT. Protein sequence: CATDLGTGELFF.

The chain recombines TRBV9 with TRBJ1-4, with 7 bases matching TRBD1. Trimming removed 4 bases from V and 6 bases from J; junction bases left unmatched: 12. This CDR3 contains 16 residues. Germline V CDR1 and CDR2: SGDLS, YYNGEE. This CDR3 is CASSLSPGQLYEKLFF. The DNA of the CDR3 is TGTGCCAGCAGCCTCAGTCCGGGACAGCTTTATGAAAAACTGTTTTTT.

In its sample, this clonotype was seen a few times. The rearrangement joins TRBV12-3 or TRBV12-4 to TRBJ2-5, with TRBD1 as a possible D gene (6 bases). The germline V and J ends were trimmed by 5 bases and 2 bases, with 18 bases remaining between them. The CDR3 spans 16 residues. DNA of the CDR3: TGTGCCAGCAGTGAATGGCAGGGGAATAAACAAGAGACCCAGTACTTC. Translated, it gives CASSEWQGNKQETQYF.

This clonotype was seen repeatedly, ten times or more. The V call is TRBV7-9, the J call TRBJ2-7; TRBD2 might be the D (6 bases). The V end was cut by 4 bases, the J end by 7 bases, with 17 bases between. Per the germline V gene, CDR1 is SEHNR and CDR2 is FQNEAQ (reference sequence). CDR3 length equals 14 residues. CDR3 DNA: TGTGCCAGCAGCTACCGGGACTCCCCCCTGGAGCAGTACTTC. Protein product: CASSYRDSPLEQYF.

This clonotype was counted only a few times. This rearrangement joins TRBV4-1 to TRBJ1-5; maybe TRBD1 (5 bases). CDR3 size: 15 residues. The germline V gene has CDR1 MGHRA and CDR2 YSYEKL. Trimming removed 3 bases at V and 8 bases at J, with 17 bases between. The CDR3 protein is CASSHGWAGLEPQHF. The CDR3 nucleotides read TGCGCCAGCAGCCACGGCTGGGCGGGGCTTGAGCCCCAGCATTTT.

This chain uses TRBV7-9 with TRBJ2-2; D perhaps matches TRBD1 (5 bases). V lost 10 bases to trimming and J lost 5 bases, with 20 bases between them. Germline values: CDR1 SEHNR, CDR2 FQNEAQ (reference sequence). This CDR3 has 15 amino acids. CDR3 protein: CATRVGRALTGELFF. The DNA of the CDR3 is TGTGCCACCAGGGTTGGCAGGGCACTTACCGGGGAGCTGTTTTTT. Using reference TRBV7-9 and TRBJ2-2 for the parts outside the CDR3, the full variable domain is DTGVSQNPRHKITKRGQNVTFRCDPISEHNRLYWYRQTLGQGPEFLTYFQNEAQLEKSRLLSDRFSAERPKGSFSTLEIQRTEQGDSAMYLCATRVGRALTGELFFGEGSRLTVL.

The rearrangement joins TRBV7-9 to TRBJ2-7, with D possibly matching TRBD2 (7 bases). In germline, CDR1 is SEHNR, CDR2 FQNEAQ (reference sequence). This CDR3 is 14 amino acids long. Trimming left V 7 bases short and J 3 bases short, with 16 bases between. DNA of the CDR3: TGTGCCAGCACCCGAGGGGGGGGCCACTACGAGCAGTACTTC. Its translation: CASTRGGGHYEQYF.

This clonotype has ten or more counts. The gene calls are TRBV24-1 and TRBJ2-2; D gene uncertain. The V end was cut by 3 bases, the J end by 5 bases, with 9 bases between. This CDR3 contains 14 residues. CDR1 and CDR2 (germline): KGHDR, SFDVKD. The CDR3 nucleotides are TGTGCCACCAGTGATCATGACTGGACCGGGGAGCTGTTTTTT. Protein sequence: CATSDHDWTGELFF.

The chain joins TRBV7-3 to TRBJ2-1; D may match TRBD1 or TRBD2 (6 bases each). V was cut by 0 bases and J by 9 bases, with 15 bases left in between. CDR1 and CDR2 (germline): SGHTA, FQGTGA. The CDR3 runs to 15 residues. The CDR3 sequence: CASSLTSVGGSEQFF. CDR3 nucleotides: TGTGCCAGCAGCTTAACGTCGGTGGGGGGCAGTGAGCAGTTCTTC.

This chain links TRBV7-6 with TRBJ2-5, with 8 positions matching TRBD2. V gave up 3 bases and J gave up 0 bases; unmatched junction bases: 3. The CDR3 has 15 amino acids. Germline values: CDR1 SGHVS, CDR2 FNYEAQ. The CDR3 here is CASSFGGGYQETQYF. CDR3 nucleotides: TGTGCCAGCAGCTTCGGCGGGGGGTACCAAGAGACCCAGTACTTC.

This clonotype was recorded at least ten times. This rearrangement joins TRBV5-4 to TRBJ1-6; 7 nucleotides align to TRBD1. Looked up from germline, CDR1 is SGHNT and CDR2 is YYREEE (reference sequence). The V segment lost 3 bases and the J segment 6 bases; nucleotides outside the gene matches: 3. This CDR3 is 14 amino acids long. The CDR3 coding sequence is TGTGCCAGCAGCTACAACAGGGGTAATTCACCCCTCCACTTT. Translating it yields CASSYNRGNSPLHF.

The chain links TRBV20-1 to TRBJ1-2; 7 nucleotides align to TRBD1. J was trimmed by 2 bases and V by 5 bases; bases with no gene match: 5. The CDR3 totals 13 residues. Per the germline V gene, CDR1 is DFQATT and CDR2 is SNEGSKA (reference sequence). The CDR3 sequence is CSARDRDNYGYTF. CDR3 nucleotide sequence: TGCAGTGCTCGGGACAGAGACAACTATGGCTACACCTTC.

V usage is TRBV5-6 and J usage is TRBJ2-7, with 9 bases identical to TRBD1. The CDR3 length is 15 residues. The J segment lost 3 bases and the V segment lost 1 base, leaving 5 bases of the junction unmatched. Germline V gene lookup returns CDR1 SGHDT and CDR2 YYEEEE. As DNA, the CDR3 is TGTGCCAGCAGCTTGCGGGGACAGGGTATCTACGAGCAGTACTTC. It codes for CASSLRGQGIYEQYF.

The chain carries TRBV10-3 and TRBJ1-1, with no clear D. The CDR3 has 14 amino acids. Trimming left V 5 bases short and J 4 bases short, with 14 bases between. Germline assignment: CDR1 ENHRY and CDR2 SYGVKD. CDR3 bases: TGTGCCATCAGTCAGGAGGGATGGGCCACTGAAGCTTTCTTT. Its translation: CAISQEGWATEAFF.